This TCR beta chain originates from a study of T cells after yellow fever vaccination. Study context: SMART-Seq v4 Ultra Low Input prepared libraries from low-cell fractions. Study findings and constraints: A limited proportion of clonotypes was detected within both the CD4 and CD8 compartments. Most clones from primary vaccination were detected again post-booster (just under 97% CD4, about 85% CD8).

This clonotype has just a few counts. Its specificity is not known. TCRdb re-called the 5' RACE reads through MiXCR, storing one row per CDR3 protein. The repertoire consists of 500,000 to 650,000 distinct CDR3 sequences, with roughly 14% occurring once and the leading ten covering over 13%. The sequence derives from a man aged 25 to 40 who received the YFV17D yellow fever vaccine. The sample here was PBMCs, taken on the day of the yellow fever booster vaccination.

The CDR3 protein is CSADTGGTEAFF. DNA for the CDR3: TGCAGTGCGGATACAGGGGGCACTGAAGCTTTCTTT. The chain links TRBV20-1 to TRBJ1-1; 8 positions match TRBD1. CDR1 and CDR2 from the germline V gene are DFQATT and SNEGSKA (reference sequence). J gave up 4 bases and V 6 bases, and 4 bases lay outside the gene matches. CDR3 length: 12 amino acids.